This T cell receptor (beta chain) was observed in a study of T cell responses to AZD1222 COVID-19 vaccine. Study results and limitations: Among vaccine-associated CD4 TCRs, coverage spanned spike, with dominance at 160-218 and 743-854. Sampling that yielded the repertoires occurred only after the peak T cell response.

Repertoires were generated with immunoSEQ multiplex PCR, while TCRdb's copy carries only in-frame clones and drops some. This sample has about 130,000 clones, with approximately 83% found just once. Points on this clone: The target antigen is unknown.

Germline CDR1 is SGHRS and CDR2 is YFSETQ. Germline trimming cut 4 bases from V and 6 bases from J; bases unmatched to any gene: 4. There are 14 residues in the CDR3. This receptor was identified in an adult in good health. V and J are TRBV5-1 and TRBJ1-4, with 9 bases matching TRBD1. The material sequenced was peripheral blood, taken on day 0 of AZD1222 vaccination. The CDR3 protein is CASSPGTGHEKLFF. The CDR3 nucleotides are TGCGCCAGCAGCCCCGGGACAGGGCATGAAAAACTGTTTTTT.